A single T cell receptor (beta chain) is shown here with its context. Its antigen is unknown. This entry comes from a study of T cell repertoires in cytomegalovirus infection. At the level of the study: CMV infection plus the matching HLA type was flagged by public TCR beta signatures.

This CDR3 has 13 residues. Germline CDR1 reads SGHDT; CDR2 reads YYEEEE. V was cut by 1 base and J by 8 bases, with 10 bases left in between. Study-wide points: Clonotypes of TCR beta that were HLA-C-restricted and CMV-specific dominated the ex vivo response.

In TCRdb, the reads were re-called with MiXCR into one record per CDR3 protein. The sample holds roughly 800,000 distinct CDR3 sequences, approximately 32% seen once. This sequence was found in a human donor in good health (CMV status not recorded). Some clones in this sample may be carry-over from other donors' samples. This chain links TRBV5-6 with TRBJ2-1, with D hard to call. Source: cultured CD8+ T cells from PBMCs, taken from culture after CMV antigen stimulation. Here the CDR3 reads CASSLQAGDEQFF. CDR3 bases: TGTGCCAGCAGCTTGCAGGCTGGGGATGAGCAGTTCTTC.